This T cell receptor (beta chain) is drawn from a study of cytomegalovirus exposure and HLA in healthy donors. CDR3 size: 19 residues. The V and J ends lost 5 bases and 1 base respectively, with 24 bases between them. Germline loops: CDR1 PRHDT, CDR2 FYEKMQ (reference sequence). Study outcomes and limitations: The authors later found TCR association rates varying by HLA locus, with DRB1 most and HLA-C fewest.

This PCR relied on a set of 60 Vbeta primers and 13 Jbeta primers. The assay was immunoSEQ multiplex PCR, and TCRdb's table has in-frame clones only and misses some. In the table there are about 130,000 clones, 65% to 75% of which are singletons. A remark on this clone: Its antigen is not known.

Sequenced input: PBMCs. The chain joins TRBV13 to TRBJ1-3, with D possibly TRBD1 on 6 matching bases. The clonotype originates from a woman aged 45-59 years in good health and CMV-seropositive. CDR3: CASSPWLDSVVRSGNTIYF. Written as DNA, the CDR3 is TGTGCCAGCAGCCCGTGGCTGGACAGCGTAGTAAGATCTGGAAACACCATATATTTT.